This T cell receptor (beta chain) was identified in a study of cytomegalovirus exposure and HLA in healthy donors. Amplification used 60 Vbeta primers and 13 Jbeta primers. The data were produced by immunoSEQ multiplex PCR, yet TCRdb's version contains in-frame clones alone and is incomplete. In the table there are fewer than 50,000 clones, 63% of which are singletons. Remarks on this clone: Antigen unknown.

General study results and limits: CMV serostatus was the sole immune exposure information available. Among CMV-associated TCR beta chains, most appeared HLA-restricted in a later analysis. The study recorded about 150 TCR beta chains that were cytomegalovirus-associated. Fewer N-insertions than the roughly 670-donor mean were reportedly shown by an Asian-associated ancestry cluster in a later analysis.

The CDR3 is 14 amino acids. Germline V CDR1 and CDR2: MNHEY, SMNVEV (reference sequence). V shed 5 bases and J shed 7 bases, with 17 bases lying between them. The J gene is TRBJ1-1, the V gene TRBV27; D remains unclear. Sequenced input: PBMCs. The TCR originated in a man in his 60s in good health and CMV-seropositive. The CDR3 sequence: CASSLRRGIGEAFF. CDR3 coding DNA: TGTGCCAGCAGTCTTAGGCGGGGAATAGGTGAAGCTTTCTTT.